This T cell receptor (beta chain) originates from a study of a mutant IDH1 vaccine in newly diagnosed glioma. In the study overall: Vaccine administration was initiated 4-6 weeks following radiotherapy alone, or with temozolomide cycles. Earlier treatment was radiotherapy, temozolomide, or both, with most getting both.

The germline V gene encodes CDR1 LNHDA and CDR2 SQIVND (reference sequence). The CDR3 sequence is 15 residues long. V gave up 2 bases and J gave up 7 bases, with 15 bases separating them. Findings and limits, study-wide: Evidence of vaccine-induced immune responses was documented in 85% to 95% of patients. Pseudoprogression seemed unrelated to changes in top peripheral T cell clonotypes.

The method was immunoSEQ multiplex PCR; TCRdb's version includes in-frame clones alone and lacks a portion of them. The profile shows more than 30,000 clones, around 89% of them singletons. As to this clone: Its matching antigen is unknown.

The time point was: week 11, during vaccination. Each vaccine dose was 300 ug of mutant IDH1 20-mer peptide, with topical imiquimod. The sample consisted of PBMCs, taken from a glioma patient whose treatment included an IDH1 peptide vaccine. The sequence was obtained from a man between 18 and 29 years old with glioma. This chain uses TRBV19 with TRBJ1-5, with a tentative D call TRBD1 (5 bases). The DNA of the CDR3 is TGTGCCAGTAGTATATCGGGTAGGGGAGGCCAGCCCCAGCATTTT. This codes for CASSISGRGGQPQHF.